These 28 T cell receptor beta chains came from one sample sequenced in a study of blood T cells in healthy people across ages. For the second PCR, which ran for roughly 6 to 11 cycles, a sample-barcoded 5' primer and a J-beta primer mix were used. TCRdb independently ran MiXCR on the 5' RACE reads; one entry per CDR3 protein. The sample has 700,000 to 850,000 distinct CDR3 sequences, about 55% seen once. Sequencing was performed on blood. These receptors all come from a man of 80 years or more in good health.

CDR3 sequence: CSARQGEGGASTQYF. The CDR3 DNA is TGCAGTGCTCGTCAGGGGGAGGGTGGGGCTAGTACGCAGTATTTT. The chain combines TRBV20-1 with TRBJ2-3, with D possibly being TRBD1 or TRBD2 (7 bases each). V was pared by 5 bases and J by 8 bases, with 23 bases between. Germline-derived CDR1 and CDR2 are DFQATT and SNEGSKA (reference sequence). CDR3 length equals 15 residues.

The chain uses TRBV24-1 and TRBJ2-5; 8 bases are shared with TRBD1. The V segment lost 11 bases and the J segment 3 bases; nucleotides outside the gene matches: 7. The CDR3 totals 13 residues. Germline V gives CDR1 KGHDR, CDR2 SFDVKD. CDR3 in amino acids: CAIYDRGKETQYF. DNA of the CDR3: TGTGCCATCTACGACAGGGGAAAAGAGACCCAGTACTTC.

This chain links TRBV20-1 with TRBJ1-2, with D possibly matching TRBD1 (5 bases). With 6 bases removed from V and 2 bases from J, the gap between germline ends came to 13 bases. CDR3 size: 13 residues. Germline-derived CDR1 and CDR2 are DFQATT and SNEGSKA (reference sequence). The CDR3 DNA is TGCAGTGCGAAGGGACGGTTCAACTATGGCTACACCTTC. It codes for CSAKGRFNYGYTF.

V and J are TRBV28 and TRBJ2-5, with D maybe TRBD1 (5 bases). CDR3 length: 15 amino acids. Trimming removed 5 bases from V and 0 bases from J, with 13 bases in between. Per germline, CDR1 MDHEN and CDR2 SYDVKM. The CDR3 sequence: CASSTRENYQETQYF. DNA of the CDR3: TGTGCCAGCAGTACCAGGGAAAATTACCAAGAGACCCAGTACTTC.

This clonotype came up a few times. V and J are TRBV11-1 and TRBJ1-2; 8 bases match TRBD1. The CDR3 extends over 14 amino acids. Germline V CDR1 and CDR2: SGHAT, FQDESV (reference sequence). Trimming cost V 0 bases and J 6 bases; bases outside gene matches: 3. CDR3 sequence: CASSLAQGADGYTF. The CDR3 bases are TGTGCCAGCAGCTTAGCCCAGGGGGCGGATGGCTACACCTTC.

This sequence joins TRBV29-1 and TRBJ2-3, with 10 bases that match TRBD1. Germline-derived CDR1 and CDR2 are SQVTM and ANQGSEA. The junction had 9 bases not matched to a gene; V was cut back by 6 bases and J by 6 bases. CDR3 length: 14 amino acids. The CDR3 sequence is CSVTGGDRSDTQYF. The CDR3 region has the DNA TGCAGCGTGACAGGGGGCGATAGGTCGGATACGCAGTATTTT.

The V call is TRBV6-2 or TRBV6-3, the J call TRBJ1-4; 7 bases map to TRBD1. CDR3 length: 13 amino acids. V gave up 10 bases and J gave up 6 bases; unmatched junction bases: 8. Germline values: CDR1 MNHEY, CDR2 SVGEGT. DNA for the CDR3: TGTGCCACCCAGCGGGACAGTTATGAAAAACTGTTTTTT. The encoded protein is CATQRDSYEKLFF.

This clonotype was picked up many times. The rearrangement uses TRBV20-1 and TRBJ2-5; TRBD2 matches 8 bases. The CDR3 is made up of 15 amino acids. Germline CDR1 and CDR2: DFQATT and SNEGSKA (reference sequence). Germline trimming cut 2 bases from V and 5 bases from J; bases unmatched to any gene: 10. For the CDR3, the DNA is TGCAGTGCTAGATCCAGGGGCGGGAGGAGGGAGACCCAGTACTTC. Amino acid sequence: CSARSRGGRRETQYF.

This clonotype was found a few times. The gene calls are TRBV7-9 and TRBJ1-4; D remains ambiguous. Germline V gives CDR1 SEHNR, CDR2 FQNEAQ (reference sequence). The CDR3 runs to 11 residues. The CDR3 loop reads CAREENEKLFF. CDR3 nucleotides: TGTGCGCGGGAGGAGAATGAAAAACTGTTTTTT. The full variable domain, in which reference TRBV7-9 and TRBJ1-4 provide the parts outside the CDR3, is DTGVSQNPRHKITKRGQNVTFRCDPISEHNRLYWYRQTLGQGPEFLTYFQNEAQLEKSRLLSDRFSAERPKGSFSTLEIQRTEQGDSAMYLCAREENEKLFFGSGTQLSVL.

This chain uses TRBV27 with TRBJ2-1, with a weak D call TRBD1 (6 bases). Germline-derived CDR1 and CDR2 are MNHEY and SMNVEV (reference sequence). The CDR3 covers 15 residues. The V end was cut by 5 bases, the J end by 0 bases, with 11 bases between. The CDR3 spells CASSPLGGSYNEQFF. The CDR3 DNA is TGTGCCAGCAGTCCTCTAGGGGGCTCCTACAATGAGCAGTTCTTC.

The J gene is TRBJ2-3, the V gene TRBV6-5, with TRBD2 matching 9 bases. Losses at the gene ends were 6 bases for V and 4 bases for J; bases not matched to a gene: 11. From germline, CDR1 is MNHEY and CDR2 SVGAGI. The CDR3 is made up of 16 amino acids. In DNA form, the CDR3 reads TGTGCCAGCAGCCGGACCGGGACTAGCATACCAGATACGCAGTATTTT. Protein: CASSRTGTSIPDTQYF.

The rearrangement joins TRBV5-1 to TRBJ2-7; the D gene could be TRBD1 or TRBD2 (5 bases each). CDR1 is SGHRS and CDR2 is YFSETQ in the germline V gene. V gave up 2 bases and J gave up 3 bases, with 18 bases separating them. The CDR3 runs 16 residues. CDR3 sequence reads: CASSFSPGAINYEQYF. Written as DNA, the CDR3 is TGCGCCAGCAGCTTTTCCCCCGGGGCGATCAACTACGAGCAGTACTTC.

The J gene is TRBJ2-1, the V gene TRBV25-1; 10 bases line up with TRBD1. CDR3 size: 14 residues. Germline loops: CDR1 MGHDK, CDR2 SYGVNS. The V segment lost 6 bases and the J segment 5 bases; nucleotides outside the gene matches: 4. CDR3: CASSEGTGDNEQFF. The DNA of the CDR3 is TGTGCCAGCAGCGAGGGGACAGGGGACAATGAGCAGTTCTTC.

In its sample, this clonotype was seen many times. This rearrangement joins TRBV7-2 to TRBJ2-3; 9 nucleotides align to TRBD2. Trimming cost V 2 bases and J 3 bases; bases outside gene matches: 6. Germline V lookup: CDR1 SGHTA, CDR2 FQGNSA. This CDR3 is built from 16 residues. The DNA of the CDR3 is TGTGCCAGCAGCTTAACGGGACTAGCAATGACAGATACGCAGTATTTT. Its translation is CASSLTGLAMTDTQYF.

This chain links TRBV18 with TRBJ2-5; TRBD1 might be the D (6 bases). Germline V gives CDR1 KGHSH, CDR2 LQKENI. Trimming took 4 bases from V and 2 from J, leaving 11 bases between them. The CDR3 totals 14 residues. CDR3 sequence: CASSRRQVQETQYF. Written as DNA, the CDR3 is TGTGCCAGCTCACGACGACAGGTTCAAGAGACCCAGTACTTC.

The chain carries TRBV12-3 or TRBV12-4 and TRBJ1-5; D is perhaps TRBD1 (5 bases). V was trimmed by 1 base and J by 3 bases, leaving 16 bases between them. The CDR3 consists of 17 residues. The CDR3 nucleotides read TGTGCCAGCAGTTTAGGGGTCGGCCAGGGACCCAATCAGCCCCAGCATTTT. It translates to CASSLGVGQGPNQPQHF.

This chain joins TRBV28 and TRBJ1-5, with D unclear. CDR3 size: 13 residues. From germline, CDR1 is MDHEN and CDR2 SYDVKM. Trimming took off 7 bases at V and 5 bases at J, with 12 bases between the two ends. This CDR3 reads CASTLYGDQPQHF. As DNA, the CDR3 is TGTGCCAGCACTCTGTACGGCGATCAGCCCCAGCATTTT.

This clonotype appeared once. The CDR3 DNA sequence: TGCGCCAGCAGCTCAACCACGACTAGCGGGGGATTTAGCACAGATACGCAGTATTTT. This gives the protein CASSSTTTSGGFSTDTQYF. The V call is TRBV5-1, the J call TRBJ2-3; 12 nucleotides line up with TRBD2. Germline V CDR1 and CDR2: SGHRS, YFSETQ. The CDR3 totals 19 residues. V shed 3 bases, J shed 0 bases, and the junction held 11 bases outside the gene matches.

The chain recombines TRBV25-1 with TRBJ2-3, with TRBD1 as a possible D gene (6 bases). Trimming took 4 bases from V and 0 from J, leaving 17 bases between them. CDR3 size: 17 residues. The germline CDR1 and CDR2 sequences are MGHDK and SYGVNS. The CDR3 reads CASSARQATTSTDTQYF. CDR3 nucleotide sequence: TGTGCCAGCAGTGCCCGACAGGCGACAACTAGCACAGATACGCAGTATTTT.

The CDR3, as DNA: TGTGCCAGCAGGTCACGGGGTCATATGGCCAACGTCCTGACTTTC. Protein: CASRSRGHMANVLTF. The chain couples TRBV2 to TRBJ2-6, with D perhaps matching TRBD2 (5 bases). V lost 6 bases and J lost 6, with 15 bases in between. Germline V gives CDR1 SNHLY, CDR2 FYNNEI. The CDR3 extends over 15 amino acids. Full variable domain (outside the CDR3, taken from reference TRBV2 and TRBJ2-6): EPEVTQTPSHQVTQMGQEVILRCVPISNHLYFYWYRQILGQKVEFLVSFYNNEISEKSEIFDDQFSVERPDGSNFTLKIRSTKLEDSAMYFCASRSRGHMANVLTFGAGSRLTVL.

This clonotype was counted only a few times. The chain uses TRBV11-2 and TRBJ2-4; D remains ambiguous. There are 15 residues in the CDR3. Trimming stripped 3 bases from V and 1 base from J, with 10 bases between. Germline V gives CDR1 SGHAT, CDR2 FQNNGV. The CDR3 here is CASSLANYAKNIQYF. The CDR3 bases are TGTGCCAGCAGCTTGGCAAACTACGCCAAAAACATTCAGTACTTC. The whole variable domain, filled in from reference TRBV11-2 and TRBJ2-4, reads EAGVAQSPRYKIIEKRQSVAFWCNPISGHATLYWYQQILGQGPKLLIQFQNNGVVDDSQLPKDRFSAERLKGVDSTLKIQPAKLEDSAVYLCASSLANYAKNIQYFGAGTRLSVL.

There are a few counts of this clonotype. The rearrangement uses TRBV29-1 and TRBJ2-4, with TRBD1 identical over 9 bases. TRBJ2-7 matches the DNA end more closely, so the J call is doubtful. Germline V CDR1 and CDR2: SQVTM, ANQGSEA. This CDR3 contains 13 residues. CDR3 sequence (DNA): TGCAGCGTAGTACCGGGACAGGGCGGCGAGCAGTACTTC. As protein: CSVVPGQGGEQYF.

The chain combines TRBV30 with TRBJ1-2; D ambiguous. The CDR3 runs 14 residues. V shed 5 bases and J shed 3 bases, with 16 bases lying between them. Germline V CDR1 and CDR2: GTSNPN, SVGIG (reference sequence). DNA of the CDR3: TGTGCCTGGCTAGGCACTTTTGGGGACTATGGCTACACCTTC. This encodes CAWLGTFGDYGYTF.

This clonotype was seen a handful of times. The V call is TRBV7-9, the J call TRBJ2-1; D not resolved. The germline V and J ends were trimmed by 1 base and 10 bases, with 2 bases remaining between them. The CDR3 has 10 amino acids. Germline CDR1 reads SEHNR; CDR2 reads FQNEAQ (reference sequence). CDR3 DNA sequence: TGTGCCAGCAGCTTAGAAGAGCAGTTCTTC. Its translation: CASSLEEQFF.

This CDR3 reads CASSVATGGQTEAFF. The CDR3 DNA sequence: TGTGCCAGCAGCGTAGCAACGGGGGGGCAGACTGAAGCTTTCTTT. The chain combines TRBV9 with TRBJ1-1; weak D call: TRBD1 (6 bases). Germline CDR1 reads SGDLS; CDR2 reads YYNGEE. This CDR3 contains 15 residues. Trimming cost V 0 bases and J 5 bases, with 14 bases left between them.

The chain couples TRBV2 to TRBJ1-1; possible D gene TRBD1, 6 bases. This CDR3 contains 17 residues. V shed 6 bases and J shed 5 bases, with 25 bases lying between them. Germline CDR1 is SNHLY and CDR2 is FYNNEI. CDR3 sequence: CASRSSEVPGVVTEAFF. The CDR3, as DNA: TGTGCCAGCAGGTCCTCTGAAGTCCCAGGGGTTGTTACTGAAGCTTTCTTT. Full variable domain (outside the CDR3, taken from reference TRBV2 and TRBJ1-1): EPEVTQTPSHQVTQMGQEVILRCVPISNHLYFYWYRQILGQKVEFLVSFYNNEISEKSEIFDDQFSVERPDGSNFTLKIRSTKLEDSAMYFCASRSSEVPGVVTEAFFGQGTRLTVV.

This chain links TRBV20-1 with TRBJ2-1; unclear D gene. The germline CDR1 and CDR2 sequences are DFQATT and SNEGSKA (reference sequence). V dropped 5 bases and J dropped 9 bases, with 14 bases sitting between them. This CDR3 has 12 amino acids. The CDR3 reads CSAAVEPREQFF. CDR3 coding DNA: TGCAGTGCTGCGGTGGAACCCCGTGAGCAGTTCTTC.

This clonotype was recorded once. The rearrangement joins TRBV27 to TRBJ2-1, with D perhaps TRBD2 (6 bases). V lost 2 bases to trimming and J lost 8 bases, with 16 bases between them. The germline gives CDR1 MNHEY, CDR2 SMNVEV (reference sequence). This CDR3 has 15 residues. The CDR3 here is CASSLGRGKYDEQFF. Written as DNA, the CDR3 is TGTGCCAGCAGTTTAGGACGCGGGAAATACGATGAGCAGTTCTTC.